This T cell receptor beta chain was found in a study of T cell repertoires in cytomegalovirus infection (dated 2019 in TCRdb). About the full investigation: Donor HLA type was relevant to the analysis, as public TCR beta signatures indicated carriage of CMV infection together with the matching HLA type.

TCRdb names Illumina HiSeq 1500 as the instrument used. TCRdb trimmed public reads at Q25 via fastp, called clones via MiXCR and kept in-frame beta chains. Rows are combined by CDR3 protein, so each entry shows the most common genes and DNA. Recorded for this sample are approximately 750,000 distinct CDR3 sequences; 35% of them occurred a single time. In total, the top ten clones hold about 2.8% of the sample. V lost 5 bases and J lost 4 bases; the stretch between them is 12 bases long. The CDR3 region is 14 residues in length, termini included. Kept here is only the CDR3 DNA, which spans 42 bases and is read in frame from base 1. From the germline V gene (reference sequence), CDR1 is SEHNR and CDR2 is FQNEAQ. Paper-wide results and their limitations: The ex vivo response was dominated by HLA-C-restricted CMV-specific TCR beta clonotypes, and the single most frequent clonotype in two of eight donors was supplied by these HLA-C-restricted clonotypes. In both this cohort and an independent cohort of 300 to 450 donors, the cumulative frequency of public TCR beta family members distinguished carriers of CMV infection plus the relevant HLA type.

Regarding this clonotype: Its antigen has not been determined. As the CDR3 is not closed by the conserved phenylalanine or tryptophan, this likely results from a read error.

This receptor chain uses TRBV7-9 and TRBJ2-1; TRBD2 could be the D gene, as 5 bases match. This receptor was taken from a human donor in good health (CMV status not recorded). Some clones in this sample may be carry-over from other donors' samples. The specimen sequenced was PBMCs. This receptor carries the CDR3 CASSPSPGYNEQFL. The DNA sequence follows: TGTGCCAGCAGCCCGTCCCCGGGGTACAATGAGCAGTTCTTA.